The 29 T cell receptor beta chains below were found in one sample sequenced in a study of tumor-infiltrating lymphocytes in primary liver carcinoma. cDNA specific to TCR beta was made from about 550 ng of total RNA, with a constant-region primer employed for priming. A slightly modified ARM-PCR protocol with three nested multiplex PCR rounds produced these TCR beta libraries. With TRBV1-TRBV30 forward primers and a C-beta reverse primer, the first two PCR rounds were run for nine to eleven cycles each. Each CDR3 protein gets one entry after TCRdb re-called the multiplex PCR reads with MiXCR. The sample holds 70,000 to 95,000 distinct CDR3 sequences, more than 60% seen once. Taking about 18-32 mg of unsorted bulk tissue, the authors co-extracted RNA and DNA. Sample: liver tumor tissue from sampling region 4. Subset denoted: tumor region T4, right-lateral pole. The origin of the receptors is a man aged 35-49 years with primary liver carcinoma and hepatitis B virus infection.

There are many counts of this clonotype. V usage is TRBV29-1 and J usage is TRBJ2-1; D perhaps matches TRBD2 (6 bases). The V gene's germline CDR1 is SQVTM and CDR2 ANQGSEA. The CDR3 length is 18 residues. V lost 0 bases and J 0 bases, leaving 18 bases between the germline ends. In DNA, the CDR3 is TGCAGCGTTGAAGATCGGTTGGGAAGCGGGCACTCCTACAATGAGCAGTTCTTC. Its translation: CSVEDRLGSGHSYNEQFF.

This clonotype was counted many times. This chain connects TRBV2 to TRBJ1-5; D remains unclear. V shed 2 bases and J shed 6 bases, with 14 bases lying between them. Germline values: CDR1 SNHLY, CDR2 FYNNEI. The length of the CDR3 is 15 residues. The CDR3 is CASSEQANAGQPQHF. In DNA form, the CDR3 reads TGTGCCAGCAGTGAACAGGCGAATGCAGGTCAGCCCCAGCATTTT.

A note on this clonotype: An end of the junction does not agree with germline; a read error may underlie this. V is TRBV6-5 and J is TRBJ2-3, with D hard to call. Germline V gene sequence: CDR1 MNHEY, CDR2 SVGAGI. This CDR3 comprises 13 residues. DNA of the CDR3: TGTGCCAGCAGTTTAGAGAGCACAGAAACGCAGTATTTT. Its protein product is CASSLESTETQYF.

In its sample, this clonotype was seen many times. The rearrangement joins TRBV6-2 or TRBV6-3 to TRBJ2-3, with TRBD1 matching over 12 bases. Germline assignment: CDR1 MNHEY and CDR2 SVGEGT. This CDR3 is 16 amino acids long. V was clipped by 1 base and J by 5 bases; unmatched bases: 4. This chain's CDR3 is CASSYFGTGGEDTQYF. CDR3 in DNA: TGTGCCAGCAGTTACTTCGGGACAGGGGGCGAAGATACGCAGTATTTT.

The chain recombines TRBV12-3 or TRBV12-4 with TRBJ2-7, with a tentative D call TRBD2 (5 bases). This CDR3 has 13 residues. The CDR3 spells CDSRPTWEQEQYF. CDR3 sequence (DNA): TGTGACAGTAGGCCCACGTGGGAGCAAGAGCAGTACTTC.

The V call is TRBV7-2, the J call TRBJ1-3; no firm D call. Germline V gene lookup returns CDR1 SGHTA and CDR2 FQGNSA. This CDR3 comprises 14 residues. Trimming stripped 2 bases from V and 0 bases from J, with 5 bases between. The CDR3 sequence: CASSLFGSGNTIYF. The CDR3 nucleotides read TGTGCCAGCAGCTTATTCGGCTCTGGAAACACCATATATTTT.

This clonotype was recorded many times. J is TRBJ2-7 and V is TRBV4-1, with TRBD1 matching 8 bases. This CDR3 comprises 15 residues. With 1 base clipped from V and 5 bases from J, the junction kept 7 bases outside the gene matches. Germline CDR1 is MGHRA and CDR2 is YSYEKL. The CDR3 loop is CASSQVRTGRNEQYF. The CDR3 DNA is TGCGCCAGCAGCCAAGTAAGGACAGGGCGAAACGAGCAGTACTTC.

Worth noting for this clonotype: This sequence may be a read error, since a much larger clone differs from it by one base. The CDR3 here is CAWSDPGGVYEQYF. The CDR3 DNA reads as TGTGCCTGGAGTGACCCAGGGGGCGTCTACGAGCAGTACTTC. V and J are TRBV30 and TRBJ2-7; 8 nucleotides agree with TRBD1. Germline CDR1 is GTSNPN and CDR2 is SVGIG (reference sequence). V lost 1 base and J lost 3; bases outside the gene matches: 5. This CDR3 spans 14 amino acids.

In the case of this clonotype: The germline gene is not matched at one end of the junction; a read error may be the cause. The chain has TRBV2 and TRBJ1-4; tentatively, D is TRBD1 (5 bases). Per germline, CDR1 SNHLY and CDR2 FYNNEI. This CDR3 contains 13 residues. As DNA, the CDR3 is TGTGCCAGCAGAGACGAAGGTTGGGATAAGGGGTCTTTT. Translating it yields CASRDEGWDKGSF.

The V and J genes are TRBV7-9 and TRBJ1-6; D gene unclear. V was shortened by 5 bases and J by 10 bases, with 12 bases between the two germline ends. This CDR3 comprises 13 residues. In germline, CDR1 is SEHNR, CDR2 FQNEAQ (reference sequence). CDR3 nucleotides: TGTGCCAGCAGCCTCCCCTGGGAATCACCCCTCCACTTT. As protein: CASSLPWESPLHF. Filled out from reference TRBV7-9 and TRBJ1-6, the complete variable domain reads DTGVSQNPRHKITKRGQNVTFRCDPISEHNRLYWYRQTLGQGPEFLTYFQNEAQLEKSRLLSDRFSAERPKGSFSTLEIQRTEQGDSAMYLCASSLPWESPLHFGNGTRLTVT.

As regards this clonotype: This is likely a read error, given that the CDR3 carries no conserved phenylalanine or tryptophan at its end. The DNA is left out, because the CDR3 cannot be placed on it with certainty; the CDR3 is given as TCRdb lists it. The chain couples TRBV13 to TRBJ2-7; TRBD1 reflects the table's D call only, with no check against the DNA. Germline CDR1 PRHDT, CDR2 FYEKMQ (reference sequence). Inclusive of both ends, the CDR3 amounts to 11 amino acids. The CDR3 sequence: CASSRGRGSYC.

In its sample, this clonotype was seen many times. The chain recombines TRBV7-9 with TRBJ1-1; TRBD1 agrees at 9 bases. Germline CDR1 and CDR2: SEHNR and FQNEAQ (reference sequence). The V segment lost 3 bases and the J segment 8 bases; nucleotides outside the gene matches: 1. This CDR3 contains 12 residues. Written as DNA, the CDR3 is TGTGCCAGCAGCTTGGACAGGGGCGAAGCTTTCTTT. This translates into CASSLDRGEAFF.

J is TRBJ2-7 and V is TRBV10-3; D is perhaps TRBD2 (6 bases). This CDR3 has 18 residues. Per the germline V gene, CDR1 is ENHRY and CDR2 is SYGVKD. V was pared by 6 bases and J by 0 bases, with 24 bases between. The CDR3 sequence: CAISPGLAVSLFSYEQYF. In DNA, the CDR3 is TGTGCCATCAGCCCGGGATTAGCGGTGTCCCTCTTCTCCTACGAGCAGTACTTC.

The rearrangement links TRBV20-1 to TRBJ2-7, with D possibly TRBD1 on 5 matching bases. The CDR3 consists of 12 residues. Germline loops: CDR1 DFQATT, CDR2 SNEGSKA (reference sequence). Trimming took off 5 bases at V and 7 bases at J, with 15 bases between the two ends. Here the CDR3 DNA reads TGCAGTGCTCCCCAGGGTATAAGGGAGCAGTACTTC. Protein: CSAPQGIREQYF.

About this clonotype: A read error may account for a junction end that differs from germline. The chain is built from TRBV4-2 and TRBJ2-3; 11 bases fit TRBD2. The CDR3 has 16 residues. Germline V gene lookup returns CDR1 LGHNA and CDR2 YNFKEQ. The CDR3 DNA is TGTGCCAGCGGCCAAGATATAGCGGGAGGGCTAGATACGCAGTATTTT. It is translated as CASGQDIAGGLDTQYF.

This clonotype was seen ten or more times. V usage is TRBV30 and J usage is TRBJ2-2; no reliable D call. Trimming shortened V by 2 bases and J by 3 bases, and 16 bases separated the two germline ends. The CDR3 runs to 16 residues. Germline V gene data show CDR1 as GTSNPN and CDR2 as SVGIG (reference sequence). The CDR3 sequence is CAWSSFGSADTGELFF. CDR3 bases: TGTGCCTGGAGTTCGTTTGGGTCAGCCGACACCGGGGAGCTGTTTTTT.

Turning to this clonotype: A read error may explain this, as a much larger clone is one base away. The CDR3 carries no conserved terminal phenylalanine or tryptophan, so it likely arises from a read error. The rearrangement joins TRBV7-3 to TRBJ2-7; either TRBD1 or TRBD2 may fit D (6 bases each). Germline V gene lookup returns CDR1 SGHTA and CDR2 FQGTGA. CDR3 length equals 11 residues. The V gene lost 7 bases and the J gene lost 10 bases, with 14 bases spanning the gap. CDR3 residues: CASNRGRPQYL. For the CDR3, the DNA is TGTGCCAGCAACCGGGGGCGCCCTCAGTACCTC.

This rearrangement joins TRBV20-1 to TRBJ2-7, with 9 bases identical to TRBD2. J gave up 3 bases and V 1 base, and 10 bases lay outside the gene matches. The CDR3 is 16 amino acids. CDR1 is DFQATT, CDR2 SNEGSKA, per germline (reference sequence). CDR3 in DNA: TGCAGTGCTAGAGCGGCAGGGGGACTAGCTCACTACGAGCAGTACTTC. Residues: CSARAAGGLAHYEQYF.

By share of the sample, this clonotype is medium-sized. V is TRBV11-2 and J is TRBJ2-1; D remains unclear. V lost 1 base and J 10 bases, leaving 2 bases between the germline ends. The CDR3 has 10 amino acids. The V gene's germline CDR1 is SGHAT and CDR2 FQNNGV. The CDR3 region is CASSLGEQFF. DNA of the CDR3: TGTGCCAGCAGCTTAGGAGAGCAGTTCTTC. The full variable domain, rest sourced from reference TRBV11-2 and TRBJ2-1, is EAGVAQSPRYKIIEKRQSVAFWCNPISGHATLYWYQQILGQGPKLLIQFQNNGVVDDSQLPKDRFSAERLKGVDSTLKIQPAKLEDSAVYLCASSLGEQFFGPGTRLTVL.

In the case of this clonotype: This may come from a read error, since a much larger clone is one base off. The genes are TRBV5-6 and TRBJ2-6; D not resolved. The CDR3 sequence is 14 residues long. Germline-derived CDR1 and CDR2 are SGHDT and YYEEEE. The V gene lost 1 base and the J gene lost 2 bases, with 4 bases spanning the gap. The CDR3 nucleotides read TGTGCCAGCAGCTTGCGTACTGGGGCCAACGTCCTGACTTTC. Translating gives CASSLRTGANVLTF.

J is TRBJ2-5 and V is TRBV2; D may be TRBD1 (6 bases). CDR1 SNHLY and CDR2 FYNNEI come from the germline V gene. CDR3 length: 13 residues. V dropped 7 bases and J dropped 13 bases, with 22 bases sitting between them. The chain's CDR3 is CASNGKYPGHTYF. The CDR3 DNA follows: TGTGCCAGCAATGGAAAGTACCCGGGACATACGTACTTC.

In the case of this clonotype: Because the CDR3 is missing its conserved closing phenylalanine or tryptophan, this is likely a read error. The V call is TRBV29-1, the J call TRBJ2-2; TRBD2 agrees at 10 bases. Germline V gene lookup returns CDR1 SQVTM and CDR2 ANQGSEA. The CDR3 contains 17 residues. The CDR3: CNVPAGGPAAYTGELFY. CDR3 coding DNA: TGCAACGTTCCAGCGGGAGGGCCCGCTGCGTACACCGGGGAGCTGTTTTAT.

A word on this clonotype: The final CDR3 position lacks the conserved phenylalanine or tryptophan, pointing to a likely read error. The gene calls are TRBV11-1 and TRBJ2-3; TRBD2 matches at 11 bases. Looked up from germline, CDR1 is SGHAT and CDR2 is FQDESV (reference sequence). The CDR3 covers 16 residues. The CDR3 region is CTSSKGLAVSTDTQYV. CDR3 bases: TGTACCAGCAGCAAGGGACTAGCGGTTAGCACAGACACGCAGTATGTT.

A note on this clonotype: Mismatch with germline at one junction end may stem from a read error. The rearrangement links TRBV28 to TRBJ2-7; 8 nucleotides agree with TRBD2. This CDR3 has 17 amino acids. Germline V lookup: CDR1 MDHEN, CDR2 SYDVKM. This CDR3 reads CASSPSACSGITYEQCF. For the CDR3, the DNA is TGTGCCAGCAGTCCATCCGCGTGTAGCGGGATTACTTACGAGCAGTGCTTC.

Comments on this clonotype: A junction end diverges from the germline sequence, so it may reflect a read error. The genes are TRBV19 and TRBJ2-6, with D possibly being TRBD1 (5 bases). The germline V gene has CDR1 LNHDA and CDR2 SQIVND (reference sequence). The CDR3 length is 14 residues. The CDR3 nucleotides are TGTGCCAGTAGCCCCCAGATTGGGGCCGACGTCCTGACTTTC. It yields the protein CASSPQIGADVLTF.

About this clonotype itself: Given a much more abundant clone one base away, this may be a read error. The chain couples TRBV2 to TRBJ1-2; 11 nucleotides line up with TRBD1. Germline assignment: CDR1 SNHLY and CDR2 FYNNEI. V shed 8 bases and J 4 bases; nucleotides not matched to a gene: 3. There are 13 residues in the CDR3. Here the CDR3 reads CASRGTGGYGYTF. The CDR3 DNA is TGTGCCAGCCGAGGGACAGGGGGCTATGGCTACACCTTC.

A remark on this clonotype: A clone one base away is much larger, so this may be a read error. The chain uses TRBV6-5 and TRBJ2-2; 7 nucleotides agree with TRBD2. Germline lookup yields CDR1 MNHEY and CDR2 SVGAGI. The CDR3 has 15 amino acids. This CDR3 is CASSYAGDGTGELLF. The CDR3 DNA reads TGTGCCAGCAGTTACGCGGGAGATGGCACCGGGGAGCTGCTTTTT.

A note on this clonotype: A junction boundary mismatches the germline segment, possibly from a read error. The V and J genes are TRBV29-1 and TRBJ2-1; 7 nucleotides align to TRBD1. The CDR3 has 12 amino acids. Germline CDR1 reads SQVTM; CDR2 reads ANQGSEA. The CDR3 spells CSAGQQYNERFF. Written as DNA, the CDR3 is TGCAGCGCGGGACAGCAATACAATGAGCGGTTCTTC.

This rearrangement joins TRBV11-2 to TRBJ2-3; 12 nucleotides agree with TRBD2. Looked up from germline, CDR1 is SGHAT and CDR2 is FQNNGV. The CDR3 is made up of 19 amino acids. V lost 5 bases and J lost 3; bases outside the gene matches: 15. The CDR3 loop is CASSRSPRLAGERTDTQYF. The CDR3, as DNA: TGTGCCAGCAGCCGATCGCCGAGACTAGCGGGAGAGAGGACAGATACGCAGTATTTT.